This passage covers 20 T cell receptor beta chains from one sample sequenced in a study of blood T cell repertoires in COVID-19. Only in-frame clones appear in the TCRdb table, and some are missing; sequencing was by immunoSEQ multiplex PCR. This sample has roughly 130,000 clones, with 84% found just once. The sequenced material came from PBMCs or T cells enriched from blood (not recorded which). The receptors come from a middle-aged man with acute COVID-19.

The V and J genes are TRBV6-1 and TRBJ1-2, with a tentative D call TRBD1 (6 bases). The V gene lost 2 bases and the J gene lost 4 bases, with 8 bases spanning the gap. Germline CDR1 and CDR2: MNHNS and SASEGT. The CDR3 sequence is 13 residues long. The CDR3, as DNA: TGTGCCAGCAGTGAAAGCAGGGGCTATGGCTACACCTTC. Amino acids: CASSESRGYGYTF.

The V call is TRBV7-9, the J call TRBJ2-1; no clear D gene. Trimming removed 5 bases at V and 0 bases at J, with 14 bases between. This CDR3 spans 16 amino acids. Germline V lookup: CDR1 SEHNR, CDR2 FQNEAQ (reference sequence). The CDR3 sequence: CASSPVVPSSYNEQFF. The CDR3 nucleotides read TGTGCCAGCAGCCCCGTAGTTCCTAGCTCCTACAATGAGCAGTTCTTC.

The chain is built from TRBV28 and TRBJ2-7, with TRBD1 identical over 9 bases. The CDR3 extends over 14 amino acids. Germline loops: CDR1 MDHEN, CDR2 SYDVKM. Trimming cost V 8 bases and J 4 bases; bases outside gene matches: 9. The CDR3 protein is CASARQGVFYEQYF. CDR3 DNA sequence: TGTGCCAGCGCTCGACAGGGGGTATTTTACGAGCAGTACTTC. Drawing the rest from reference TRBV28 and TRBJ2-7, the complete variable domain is DVKVTQSSRYLVKRTGEKVFLECVQDMDHENMFWYRQDPGLGLRLIYFSYDVKMKEKGDIPEGYSVSREKKERFSLILESASTNQTSMYLCASARQGVFYEQYFGPGTRLTVT.

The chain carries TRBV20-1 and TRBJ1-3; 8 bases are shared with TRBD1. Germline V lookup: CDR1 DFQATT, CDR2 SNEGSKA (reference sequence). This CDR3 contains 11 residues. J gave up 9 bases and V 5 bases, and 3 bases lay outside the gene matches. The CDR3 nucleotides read TGCAGTGCTCACGGACAGGGCACCATATATTTT. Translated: CSAHGQGTIYF.

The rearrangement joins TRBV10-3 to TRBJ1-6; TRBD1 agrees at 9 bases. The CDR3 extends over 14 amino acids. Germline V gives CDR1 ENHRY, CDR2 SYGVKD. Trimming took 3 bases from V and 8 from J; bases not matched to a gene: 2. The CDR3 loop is CAISEGTGYSPLHF. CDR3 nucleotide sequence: TGTGCCATCAGTGAAGGGACAGGGTATTCACCCCTCCACTTT.

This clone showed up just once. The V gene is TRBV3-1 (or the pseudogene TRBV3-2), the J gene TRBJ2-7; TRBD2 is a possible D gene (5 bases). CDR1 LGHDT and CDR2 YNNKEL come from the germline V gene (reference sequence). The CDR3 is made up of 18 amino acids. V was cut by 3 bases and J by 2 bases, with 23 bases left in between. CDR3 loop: CASSHKGETPPGTYEQYF. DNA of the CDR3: TGTGCCAGCAGCCATAAGGGAGAGACACCCCCGGGGACCTACGAGCAGTACTTC.

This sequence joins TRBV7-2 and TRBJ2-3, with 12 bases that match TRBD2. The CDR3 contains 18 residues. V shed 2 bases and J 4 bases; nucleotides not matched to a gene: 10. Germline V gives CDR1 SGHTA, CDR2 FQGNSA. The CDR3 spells CASSLTPGLAGISDTQYF. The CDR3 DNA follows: TGTGCCAGCAGCTTAACCCCCGGACTAGCGGGAATCTCAGATACGCAGTATTTT.

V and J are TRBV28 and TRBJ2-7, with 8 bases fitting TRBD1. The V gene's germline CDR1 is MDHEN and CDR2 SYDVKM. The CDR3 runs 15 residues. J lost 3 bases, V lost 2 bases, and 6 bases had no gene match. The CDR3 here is CASSLMGGQGYEQYF. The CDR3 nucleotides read TGTGCCAGCAGTTTAATGGGAGGACAGGGCTACGAGCAGTACTTC.

The CDR3 sequence: CAWFPKGQGFWSGTEAFF. The CDR3, as DNA: TGTGCCTGGTTCCCAAAGGGACAGGGTTTTTGGTCGGGCACTGAAGCTTTCTTT. The chain uses TRBV30 and TRBJ1-1; 9 bases match TRBD1. Losses at the gene ends were 5 bases for V and 4 bases for J; bases not matched to a gene: 20. This CDR3 contains 18 residues. CDR1 GTSNPN and CDR2 SVGIG come from the germline V gene (reference sequence). Drawing the rest from reference TRBV30 and TRBJ1-1, the complete variable domain is SQTIHQWPATLVQPVGSPLSLECTVEGTSNPNLYWYRQAAGRGLQLLFYSVGIGQISSEVPQNLSASRPQDRQFILSSKKLLLSDSGFYLCAWFPKGQGFWSGTEAFFGQGTRLTVV.

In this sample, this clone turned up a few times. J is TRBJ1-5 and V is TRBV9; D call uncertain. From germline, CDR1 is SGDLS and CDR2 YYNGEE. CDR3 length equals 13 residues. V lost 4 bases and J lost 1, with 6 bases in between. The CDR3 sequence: CASSQASNQPQHF. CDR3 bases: TGTGCCAGCAGCCAGGCAAGCAATCAGCCCCAGCATTTT. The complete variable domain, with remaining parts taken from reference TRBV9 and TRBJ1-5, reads DSGVTQTPKHLITATGQRVTLRCSPRSGDLSVYWYQQSLDQGLQFLIQYYNGEERAKGNILERFSAQQFPDLHSELNLSSLELGDSALYFCASSQASNQPQHFGDGTRLSIL.

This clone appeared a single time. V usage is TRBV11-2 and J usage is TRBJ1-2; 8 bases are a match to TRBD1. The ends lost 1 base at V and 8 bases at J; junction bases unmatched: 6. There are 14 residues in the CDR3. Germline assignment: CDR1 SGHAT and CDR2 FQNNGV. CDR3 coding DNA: TGTGCCAGCAGCTTAGTCGGCCAGGGGGCGGGCTACACCTTC. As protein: CASSLVGQGAGYTF. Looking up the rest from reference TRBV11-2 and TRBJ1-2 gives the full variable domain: EAGVAQSPRYKIIEKRQSVAFWCNPISGHATLYWYQQILGQGPKLLIQFQNNGVVDDSQLPKDRFSAERLKGVDSTLKIQPAKLEDSAVYLCASSLVGQGAGYTFGSGTRLTVV.

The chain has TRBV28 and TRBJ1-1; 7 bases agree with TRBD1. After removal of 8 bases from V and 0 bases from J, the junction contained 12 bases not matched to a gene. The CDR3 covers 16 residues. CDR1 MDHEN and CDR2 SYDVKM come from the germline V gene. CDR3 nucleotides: TGTGCCAGCGCCCGGACAGGTTGGTATATGAACACTGAAGCTTTCTTT. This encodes CASARTGWYMNTEAFF.

CDR3: CASSLAPGQGMGEQYF. The CDR3, as DNA: TGCGCCAGCAGCTTGGCCCCGGGACAGGGGATGGGCGAGCAGTACTTC. The V and J genes are TRBV5-1 and TRBJ2-7; 10 bases are shared with TRBD1. The CDR3 extends over 16 amino acids. Germline CDR1 is SGHRS and CDR2 is YFSETQ. Trimming cost V 0 bases and J 6 bases; bases outside gene matches: 9.

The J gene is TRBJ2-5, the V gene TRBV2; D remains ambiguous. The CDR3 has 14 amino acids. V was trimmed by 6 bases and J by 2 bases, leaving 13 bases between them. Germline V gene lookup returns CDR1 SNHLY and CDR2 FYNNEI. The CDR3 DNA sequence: TGTGCCAGCAGGGCCACGAAAAAACAAGAGACCCAGTACTTC. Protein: CASRATKKQETQYF.

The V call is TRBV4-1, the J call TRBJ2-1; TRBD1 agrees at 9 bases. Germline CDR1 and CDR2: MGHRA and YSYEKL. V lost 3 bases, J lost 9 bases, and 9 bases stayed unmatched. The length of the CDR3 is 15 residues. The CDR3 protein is CASSQTGTGRLEQFF. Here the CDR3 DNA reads TGCGCCAGCAGCCAGACCGGGACAGGGAGACTTGAGCAGTTCTTC.

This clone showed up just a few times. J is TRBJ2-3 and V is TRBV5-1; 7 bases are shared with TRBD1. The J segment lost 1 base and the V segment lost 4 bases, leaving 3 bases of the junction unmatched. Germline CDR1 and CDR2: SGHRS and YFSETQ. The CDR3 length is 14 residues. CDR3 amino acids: CASSQDRRTDTQYF. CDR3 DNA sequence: TGCGCCAGCAGCCAGGACAGGCGCACAGATACGCAGTATTTT.

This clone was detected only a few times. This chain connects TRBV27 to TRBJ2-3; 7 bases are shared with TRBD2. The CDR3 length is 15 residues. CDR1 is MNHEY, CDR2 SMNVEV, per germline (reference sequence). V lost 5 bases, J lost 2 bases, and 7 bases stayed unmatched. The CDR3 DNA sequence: TGTGCCAGCAGTCCCCCGGGGGGTCCCACAGATACGCAGTATTTT. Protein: CASSPPGGPTDTQYF.

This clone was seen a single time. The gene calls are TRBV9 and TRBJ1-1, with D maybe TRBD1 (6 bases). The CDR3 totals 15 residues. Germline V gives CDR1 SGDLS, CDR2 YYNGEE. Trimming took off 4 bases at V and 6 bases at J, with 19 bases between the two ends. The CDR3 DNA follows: TGTGCCAGCAGCCTCTCTACAGGGAGAAACGCTGAAGCTTTCTTT. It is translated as CASSLSTGRNAEAFF.

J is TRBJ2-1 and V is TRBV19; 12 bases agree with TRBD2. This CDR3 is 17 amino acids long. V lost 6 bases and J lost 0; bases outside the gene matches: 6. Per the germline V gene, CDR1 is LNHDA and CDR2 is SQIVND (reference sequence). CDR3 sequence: CASRTSGGRSSYNEQFF. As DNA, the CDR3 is TGTGCCAGTAGGACTAGCGGGGGCCGGAGCTCCTACAATGAGCAGTTCTTC.

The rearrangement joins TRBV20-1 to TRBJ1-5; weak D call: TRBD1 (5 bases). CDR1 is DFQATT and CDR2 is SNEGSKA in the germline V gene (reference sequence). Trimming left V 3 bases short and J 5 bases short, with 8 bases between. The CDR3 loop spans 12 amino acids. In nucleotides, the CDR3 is TGCAGTGCTAGTACAGGAGATCAGCCCCAGCATTTT. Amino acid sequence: CSASTGDQPQHF.